Each of the 5 T cell receptor beta chains below was sequenced from the same sample in a study of kidney transplant recipient with SARS-CoV-2 infection. From the reads, TCRdb called clonotypes with MiXCR, one entry per CDR3 protein. The repertoire holds about 240,000 distinct CDR3 sequences, with 29% as singletons. Sequencing used a blood sample, obtained at baseline and on approximately day 120 from a kidney transplant recipient. Receptor source: a male patient in his thirties who had COVID-19 and was a kidney transplant recipient. Among the T cells, some may be from the graft donor.

This rearrangement joins TRBV29-1 to TRBJ2-1, with D hard to call. The germline gives CDR1 SQVTM, CDR2 ANQGSEA. Trimming cost V 4 bases and J 8 bases, with 18 bases left between them. CDR3 length: 14 residues. The CDR3 region has the DNA TGCAGCGTTGGGGGTCCAAGGGTCGAAGATGAGCAGTTCTTC. This encodes CSVGGPRVEDEQFF.

Details on this clonotype: A read error may be the cause here, since a much bigger clone is one base away. The rearrangement uses TRBV20-1 and TRBJ2-1; D remains unclear. CDR3 length: 14 residues. Germline V lookup: CDR1 DFQATT, CDR2 SNEGSKA (reference sequence). V was shortened by 1 base and J by 6 bases, with 13 bases between the two germline ends. The CDR3 DNA reads as TGCAGTGCTAGAGGATCAGCCGCTCCCAATGAGCAGTTCTTC. Its protein is CSARGSAAPNEQFF.

This clonotype was counted ten times or more. The chain couples TRBV2 to TRBJ1-5; D unresolved. The CDR3 is made up of 15 amino acids. Per the germline V gene, CDR1 is SNHLY and CDR2 is FYNNEI. Trimming took 4 bases from V and 0 from J, leaving 10 bases between them. DNA of the CDR3: TGTGCCAGCAGTGTAGGCAGCAATAGCAATCAGCCCCAGCATTTT. Translating gives CASSVGSNSNQPQHF. The full variable domain, its missing parts supplied by reference TRBV2 and TRBJ1-5, is EPEVTQTPSHQVTQMGQEVILRCVPISNHLYFYWYRQILGQKVEFLVSFYNNEISEKSEIFDDQFSVERPDGSNFTLKIRSTKLEDSAMYFCASSVGSNSNQPQHFGDGTRLSIL.

This clonotype was recorded only once. A much larger clone is a single base away; this may be a read error. This chain joins TRBV6-6 and TRBJ2-4, with TRBD1 as a possible D gene (5 bases). The last part of the DNA fits TRBJ1-2 better; the J call may be wrong. CDR3 length: 13 residues. Germline CDR1 reads MNHNY; CDR2 reads SVGAGI (reference sequence). This chain's CDR3 is CASSYRPWDGYTF. The DNA of the CDR3 is TGTGCCAGCAGCTACCGTCCGTGGGACGGCTACACCTTC.

To note about this clonotype: A much larger clone sits a single nucleotide away, making a read error possible. The chain employs TRBV2 and TRBJ1-4; D gene unclear. CDR3 size: 15 residues. The V gene's germline CDR1 is SNHLY and CDR2 FYNNEI. The CDR3 nucleotides read TGTGTCAGCAGACCTACTCCGGCAACTAATGAAAAACTGTTTTTT. It yields the protein CVSRPTPATNEKLFF.